A selection of T cell receptor beta chains follows, all from one sample in a study of blood T cell repertoires in COVID-19. Data came from immunoSEQ multiplex PCR; TCRdb stores just in-frame clones and leaves some out. The sample yields tens of thousands of clones, roughly 71% seen once. Sequencing was done on a sample of peripheral blood. The receptors were sampled from a man older than 75 with active or convalescent COVID-19. CDR3s include the opening cysteine and the closing phenylalanine or tryptophan. The order of the fields is J gene, V gene, clone size, D gene, CDR3 DNA, CDR3 protein. D genes are given only for firm matches. Clone size is not always given. Where it is, it says once, few, many or a class for expanded clones.

j_call: TRBJ1-1
v_call: TRBV11-2
clone_size: NA
d_call: NA
cdr3_nt: TGTGCCAGCAGCTCCCTCCGGGGTCCCGAAGCTTTCTTT
cdr3_aa: CASSSLRGPEAFF

j_call: TRBJ2-7
v_call: TRBV19
clone_size: NA
d_call: NA
cdr3_nt: TGTGCCAGTAGTGCCCGGACTGGAAACTACGAGCAGTACTTC
cdr3_aa: CASSARTGNYEQYF

j_call: TRBJ2-7
v_call: TRBV7-2
clone_size: NA
d_call: NA
cdr3_nt: TGTGCCAGCAGCTTAAGATTTGGCGGGACGCCCCCCGAGCAGTACTTC
cdr3_aa: CASSLRFGGTPPEQYF

j_call: TRBJ2-1
v_call: TRBV4-1
clone_size: NA
d_call: TRBD1
cdr3_nt: TGCGCCAGCACCTTAACCCAGGGGGCCAATGAGCAGTTCTTC
cdr3_aa: CASTLTQGANEQFF

j_call: TRBJ2-1
v_call: TRBV4-2
clone_size: NA
d_call: NA
cdr3_nt: TGTGCCAGCTCTCCGGGGAGCTCCTACAATGAGCAGTTCTTC
cdr3_aa: CASSPGSSYNEQFF

j_call: TRBJ1-2
v_call: TRBV19
clone_size: NA
d_call: TRBD1
cdr3_nt: TGTGCCAGTAGCACAACAGGGGTCCCCTATGGCTACACCTTC
cdr3_aa: CASSTTGVPYGYTF

j_call: TRBJ2-7
v_call: TRBV7-2
clone_size: NA
d_call: TRBD2
cdr3_nt: TGTGCCAGCAGCTTAGCAGCGGGAGAATGGGGGGAGCAGTACTTC
cdr3_aa: CASSLAAGEWGEQYF

j_call: TRBJ1-6
v_call: TRBV6-5
clone_size: NA
d_call: TRBD1
cdr3_nt: TGTGCCAGCAGTTACTCGACAGGGACTTCACCCCTCCACTTT
cdr3_aa: CASSYSTGTSPLHF

j_call: TRBJ2-7
v_call: TRBV18
clone_size: NA
d_call: NA
cdr3_nt: TGTGCCAGCTCACCCAAGGAGAGGGAGCAGTACTTC
cdr3_aa: CASSPKEREQYF

j_call: TRBJ1-5
v_call: TRBV4-2
clone_size: NA
d_call: NA
cdr3_nt: TGTGCCAGCAGCCAAGATTATGGCCAGTTCAATCAGCCCCAGCATTTT
cdr3_aa: CASSQDYGQFNQPQHF

j_call: TRBJ2-2
v_call: TRBV5-4
clone_size: NA
d_call: TRBD1
cdr3_nt: TGTGCCAGCAGCTTGGTGGACAGGGGACACGGGGAGCTGTTTTTT
cdr3_aa: CASSLVDRGHGELFF

j_call: TRBJ2-5
v_call: TRBV6-1
clone_size: NA
d_call: TRBD2
cdr3_nt: TGTGCCAGCAGTGTTCTTAGCGGGAGGGTGAATCAAGAGACCCAGTACTTC
cdr3_aa: CASSVLSGRVNQETQYF

j_call: TRBJ1-2
v_call: TRBV10-3
clone_size: NA
d_call: NA
cdr3_nt: TGTGCCATCAGTGAATCGGCCGTGCGGACCTTC
cdr3_aa: CAISESAVRTF

j_call: TRBJ2-3
v_call: TRBV29-1
clone_size: NA
d_call: TRBD1
cdr3_nt: TGCAGCGCATTGACAGGGTTGGCAGATACGCAGTATTTT
cdr3_aa: CSALTGLADTQYF

j_call: TRBJ2-7
v_call: TRBV11-2
clone_size: few
d_call: NA
cdr3_nt: TGTGCCAGCAGCTCAATCTCAGGGTGGGAGCAGTACTTC
cdr3_aa: CASSSISGWEQYF

j_call: TRBJ2-3
v_call: TRBV28
clone_size: NA
d_call: TRBD1
cdr3_nt: TGTGCCAGCAGAAAGACAGGGGAGTCAGATACGCAGTATTTT
cdr3_aa: CASRKTGESDTQYF

j_call: TRBJ2-3
v_call: TRBV5-4
clone_size: NA
d_call: NA
cdr3_nt: TGTGCCAGCAGCTTGTTTGCGGGTAGCACAGATACGCAGTATTTT
cdr3_aa: CASSLFAGSTDTQYF

j_call: TRBJ2-6
v_call: TRBV19
clone_size: NA
d_call: TRBD1
cdr3_nt: TGTGCCAGTAAGGCAGGGGGTCCCGCTGGGGCCAACGTCCTGACTTTC
cdr3_aa: CASKAGGPAGANVLTF

j_call: TRBJ1-2
v_call: TRBV2
clone_size: NA
d_call: NA
cdr3_nt: TGTGCCAGCAGTACATTAGGGGCCAATGGCTACACCTTC
cdr3_aa: CASSTLGANGYTF

j_call: TRBJ2-2
v_call: TRBV7-2
clone_size: few
d_call: NA
cdr3_nt: TGTGCCAGCAGCCCGCAGGGTGGGCCGTACACCGGGGAGCTGTTTTTT
cdr3_aa: CASSPQGGPYTGELFF

j_call: TRBJ2-6
v_call: TRBV15
clone_size: NA
d_call: NA
cdr3_nt: TGTGCCACCAGCACCACAACTGGGGCCAACGTCCTGACTTTC
cdr3_aa: CATSTTTGANVLTF

j_call: TRBJ2-7
v_call: TRBV18
clone_size: NA
d_call: NA
cdr3_nt: TGTGCCAGCTCACCCCGAGGGAACGAGCAGTACTTC
cdr3_aa: CASSPRGNEQYF

j_call: TRBJ2-5
v_call: TRBV9
clone_size: NA
d_call: NA
cdr3_nt: TGTGCCAGCAGCGTAGACTTACCGGAGACCCAGTACTTC
cdr3_aa: CASSVDLPETQYF

j_call: TRBJ2-7
v_call: TRBV4-3
clone_size: NA
d_call: NA
cdr3_nt: TGCGCCAGCAGCCAAGACACAGGGCACGAGCAGTACTTC
cdr3_aa: CASSQDTGHEQYF

j_call: TRBJ2-6
v_call: TRBV5-6
clone_size: NA
d_call: TRBD1
cdr3_nt: TGTGCCAGCAGCTTACCGACCGGGACAGGGGGCTCTGGGGCCAACGTCCTGACTTTC
cdr3_aa: CASSLPTGTGGSGANVLTF

j_call: TRBJ2-3
v_call: TRBV4-3
clone_size: medium-sized
d_call: TRBD2
cdr3_nt: TGCGCCAGCAGCCAGCGGGGGTGGGCAGATACGCAGTATTTT
cdr3_aa: CASSQRGWADTQYF

j_call: TRBJ2-4
v_call: TRBV29-1
clone_size: NA
d_call: TRBD1
cdr3_nt: TGCAGCGTTGGGGCGGACAGGGGAAACATTCAGTACTTC
cdr3_aa: CSVGADRGNIQYF

j_call: TRBJ2-4
v_call: TRBV7-8
clone_size: NA
d_call: NA
cdr3_nt: TGTGCCAGCAGCTTACTACAGGGCAGGAACATTCAGTACTTC
cdr3_aa: CASSLLQGRNIQYF

j_call: TRBJ1-5
v_call: TRBV4-2
clone_size: NA
d_call: NA
cdr3_nt: TGTGCCAGCAGATTGAGGAGGGATAGCAATCAGCCCCAGCATTTT
cdr3_aa: CASRLRRDSNQPQHF

j_call: TRBJ2-7
v_call: TRBV7-9
clone_size: NA
d_call: TRBD2
cdr3_nt: TGTGCCAGCAGCTCGAATATACTAGCGGAGCAGTACTTC
cdr3_aa: CASSSNILAEQYF

j_call: TRBJ1-4
v_call: TRBV5-6
clone_size: once
d_call: TRBD1
cdr3_nt: TGTGCCAGCACCCCCAGGGGGTGGACCGCCAATGAAAAACTGTTTTTT
cdr3_aa: CASTPRGWTANEKLFF

j_call: TRBJ1-1
v_call: TRBV6-6
clone_size: NA
d_call: TRBD1
cdr3_nt: TGTGCCAGCAGTCTTACACTAATAATTAGGACAGGGAAGGGGGCCTTGAACACTGAAGCTTTCTTT
cdr3_aa: CASSLTLIIRTGKGALNTEAFF

j_call: TRBJ2-1
v_call: TRBV6-2/TRBV6-3
clone_size: few
d_call: TRBD1
cdr3_nt: TGTGCCAGCAGATACAGGGGGCTGAATGAGCAGTTCTTC
cdr3_aa: CASRYRGLNEQFF

j_call: TRBJ2-7
v_call: TRBV7-2
clone_size: NA
d_call: TRBD2
cdr3_nt: TGTGCCAGCAGCTATCGGACTAGCGGGGACTACGAGCAGTACTTC
cdr3_aa: CASSYRTSGDYEQYF

j_call: TRBJ2-1
v_call: TRBV4-3
clone_size: once
d_call: NA
cdr3_nt: TGCGCCAGCAGCCAAGATTATTGGAGCTCCTACAATGAGCAGTTCTTC
cdr3_aa: CASSQDYWSSYNEQFF

j_call: TRBJ2-4
v_call: TRBV18
clone_size: NA
d_call: NA
cdr3_nt: TGTGCCAGCTCACCACTTCAGGGCGAAAACATTCAGTACTTC
cdr3_aa: CASSPLQGENIQYF

j_call: TRBJ1-1
v_call: TRBV7-9
clone_size: NA
d_call: TRBD1
cdr3_nt: TGTGCCAGCAGCCCAGGGGGCGCGATGAACACTGAAGCTTTCTTT
cdr3_aa: CASSPGGAMNTEAFF